This is a list of T cell receptor beta chains from one sample in a study of blood T cells in healthy people across ages. TCRdb analysed the 5' RACE reads with MiXCR anew, one entry per CDR3 protein. The repertoire holds 600,000 or so distinct CDR3 sequences, with 20% to 25% as singletons. Sequencing was carried out using blood. The receptors were sampled from an older man in good health. Both conserved end residues are part of each CDR3. A D gene is named only where the DNA matches it firmly. Expanded clones get a size class; other rows say once, few or many, or leave the size out.

v_gene	d_gene	abundance	j_gene	CDR3nt	CDR3aa
TRBV9	-	few	TRBJ2-7	TGTGCCAGCAGCGTAGAAGGAAATAGCGAGCAGTACTTC	CASSVEGNSEQYF
TRBV29-1	-	-	TRBJ1-6	TGCAGCGTTAGGGAAAGGCTTAATTCACCCCTCCACTTT	CSVRERLNSPLHF
TRBV7-9	-	many	TRBJ1-2	TGTGCCAGCAGCTTCCTTTCAAATGGCTACACCTTC	CASSFLSNGYTF
TRBV27	-	few	TRBJ1-2	TGTGCCAGCAGTTTAAGTGGGCCGTCCTATGGCTACACCTTC	CASSLSGPSYGYTF
TRBV29-1	-	-	TRBJ2-3	TGCAGCGGACTCCAGACCGGGGATACGCAGTATTTT	CSGLQTGDTQYF
TRBV29-1	TRBD2	-	TRBJ2-3	TGCAGCGTTGGGACTAGCGTCCACCTTCTAAGCACAGATACGCAGTATTTT	CSVGTSVHLLSTDTQYF
TRBV3-1	-	few	TRBJ2-5	TGTGCCAGCAGCCAAGATAAGGAGGAGACCCAGTACTTC	CASSQDKEETQYF
TRBV4-1	-	few	TRBJ1-2	TGCGCCAGCAGCCAAGATAGAGTGGGTGGCTACACCTTC	CASSQDRVGGYTF
TRBV12-3/TRBV12-4	-	-	TRBJ1-4	TGTGCCAGCAGTCTTTCGCGGACCCAAGGTGAAAAACTGTTTTTT	CASSLSRTQGEKLFF
TRBV5-1	-	-	TRBJ2-7	TGCGCCAGCAGCTCGAACAGTGCCTCTGCCGAGCAGTACTTC	CASSSNSASAEQYF
TRBV6-6	-	-	TRBJ2-1	TGTGCCAGCAGTACTACAGGGAGCTCCTACAATGAGCAGTTCTTC	CASSTTGSSYNEQFF
TRBV3-1	-	few	TRBJ2-5	TGTGCCAGCAGCCAAGACAAACAAGAGACCCAGTACTTC	CASSQDKQETQYF
TRBV4-2	-	many	TRBJ2-1	TGTGCCAGCAGCCAAGCTCCGAGAGGCTACAATGAGCAGTTCTTC	CASSQAPRGYNEQFF
TRBV7-2	TRBD2	few	TRBJ2-3	TGTGCCAGCAGCACCGGGACTAGCTCCGGAGATACGCAGTATTTT	CASSTGTSSGDTQYF
TRBV5-1	-	many	TRBJ2-5	TGCGCCAGCAGCTCTACGGGTGAAGAGACCCAGTACTTC	CASSSTGEETQYF
TRBV14	TRBD2	-	TRBJ2-6	TGTGCCAGCAGCCAAGACTTTTCTCGCGGGAGGGAAATTTTCTCTGGGGCCAACGTCCTGACTTTC	CASSQDFSRGREIFSGANVLTF
TRBV6-5	-	few	TRBJ1-1	TGTGCCAGCAGTCCCCCGGGGGCTGAAGCTTTCTTT	CASSPPGAEAFF
TRBV20-1	-	-	TRBJ2-7	TGCAGTGCGCGACAGGACGAGCAGTACTTC	CSARQDEQYF
TRBV4-1	-	-	TRBJ1-6	TGCGCCAGCAGCCAAGTGGAGCCCTCCTATAATTCACCCCTCCACTTT	CASSQVEPSYNSPLHF
TRBV6-5	TRBD1	few	TRBJ2-7	TGTGCCAGCAGTTGGGGACAGGGGATGACCGAGCAGTACTTC	CASSWGQGMTEQYF
TRBV19	-	many	TRBJ2-6	TGTGCCAGTAGTGAAGCAAGCTCTGGGGCCAACGTCCTGACTTTC	CASSEASSGANVLTF
TRBV9	TRBD1	few	TRBJ1-5	TGTGCCAGCAGCGTCGGACAGGGGGGTCAGCCCCAGCATTTT	CASSVGQGGQPQHF
TRBV6-5	TRBD2	-	TRBJ2-1	TGTGCCAGCAGTATTGGGACTAGCGGGAGTAATGAGCAGTTCTTC	CASSIGTSGSNEQFF
TRBV6-1	-	few	TRBJ2-1	TGTGCCAGCAGTGGACTCTCGCAGGGCCATGAGCAGTTCTTC	CASSGLSQGHEQFF
TRBV11-2	TRBD2	-	TRBJ2-1	TGTGCCAGCAGCTTAGAATCGGCGGGAGTGGGTGAGCAGTTCTTC	CASSLESAGVGEQFF
TRBV6-1	TRBD2	few	TRBJ2-5	TGTGCCAGCAGTGAACGCCTAGCGGGAGCGGAGACCCAGTACTTC	CASSERLAGAETQYF
TRBV12-3/TRBV12-4	-	-	TRBJ2-5	TGTGCCAGCAGTTCGATGACTAGGATGGAGACCCAGTACTTC	CASSSMTRMETQYF
TRBV2	-	many	TRBJ2-5	TGTGCCAGCAGTGAAATTATTCCGGAGAGGGAGACCCAGTACTTC	CASSEIIPERETQYF
TRBV10-3	-	-	TRBJ2-7	TGTGCCATCAGTGGGACGGAGAGAGTCACCTACGAGCAGTACTTC	CAISGTERVTYEQYF
TRBV20-1	-	many	TRBJ2-7	TGCAGTGCTAGAGTTTTGCAAGGGGGCTACGAGCAGTACTTC	CSARVLQGGYEQYF
TRBV7-8	-	-	TRBJ2-5	TGTGCCAGCAGCCCCCAGCGGACTTGGGAGACCCGGTACTTC	CASSPQRTWETRYF
TRBV29-1	-	few	TRBJ2-5	TGCAGCGTTGATACAGGGAGGGAGACCCAGTGCTTC	CSVDTGRETQCF
TRBV12-3/TRBV12-4	-	-	TRBJ2-1	TGTGCCAGCAGTCTAGTGGAGGGGGGTGAGCAGTTCTTC	CASSLVEGGEQFF
TRBV15	-	-	TRBJ1-4	TGTGCCACCAGCAATCGGCAGGGCCTTAATGAAAAACTGTTTTTT	CATSNRQGLNEKLFF
TRBV30	-	-	TRBJ2-2	TGTGCCTGGACTGGCACCGGGGAGCTGTTTTTT	CAWTGTGELFF
TRBV20-1	TRBD1	once	TRBJ2-5	TGCAGTGCTAGAGATCTCGGGGACAGGGTGGAGACCCAGTACTTC	CSARDLGDRVETQYF
TRBV7-9	-	-	TRBJ2-3	TGTGCCAGCAGCTCCACGGACCCACTAGCCCTGTCCCCAGATACGCAGTATTTT	CASSSTDPLALSPDTQYF
TRBV3-1	-	few	TRBJ2-2	TGTGCCAGCAGCCAATCTCCAGGGTCCGGGGAGCTGTTTTTT	CASSQSPGSGELFF
TRBV20-1	TRBD1	few	TRBJ1-1	TGCAGTGCTAAAAGGGACAGGGGGCAACACACTGAAGCTTTCTTT	CSAKRDRGQHTEAFF
TRBV2	TRBD1	-	TRBJ1-2	TGTGCCAGCAGTGATGACAGGGGTGGTGGCTACACCTTC	CASSDDRGGGYTF
TRBV7-9	TRBD2	-	TRBJ2-4	TGTGCCAGCAGCTTAGTTAGCGGGCTAGCCAAAAACATTCAGTACTTC	CASSLVSGLAKNIQYF
TRBV10-3	-	many	TRBJ2-7	TGTGCCATGGGGGTCGAACCCGGTTACGAGCAGTACTTC	CAMGVEPGYEQYF